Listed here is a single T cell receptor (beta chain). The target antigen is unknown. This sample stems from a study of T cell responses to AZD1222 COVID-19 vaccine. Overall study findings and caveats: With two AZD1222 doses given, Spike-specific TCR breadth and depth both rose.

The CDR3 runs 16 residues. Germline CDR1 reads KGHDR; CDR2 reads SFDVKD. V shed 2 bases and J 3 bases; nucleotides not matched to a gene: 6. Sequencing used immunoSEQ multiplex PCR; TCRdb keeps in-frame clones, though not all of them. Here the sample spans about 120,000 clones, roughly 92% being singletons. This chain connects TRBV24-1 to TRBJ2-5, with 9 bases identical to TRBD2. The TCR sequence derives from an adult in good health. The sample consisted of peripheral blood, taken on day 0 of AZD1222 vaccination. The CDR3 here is CATSDSSSGVEETQYF. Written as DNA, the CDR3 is TGTGCCACCAGTGATTCGTCTAGCGGGGTAGAAGAGACCCAGTACTTC.